The rows below give T cell receptor beta chains drawn from one sample of a study of beta chain features in type 1 diabetes. The assay was immunoSEQ multiplex PCR, and TCRdb's table has in-frame clones only and misses some. The profile shows hundreds of thousands of clones, about an eighth of them singletons. Sample: naive CD4+ T cells from blood. These TCRs come from a woman younger than 30 in good health. CDR3s include the opening cysteine and the closing phenylalanine or tryptophan. A D gene is named only where the DNA matches it firmly. Clone size is stated in some rows and not others, as once, few, many or a class when expanded.

j_gene	d_gene	v_gene	abundance	CDR3aa	CDR3nt
TRBJ1-1	NA	TRBV27	NA	CASSQGVGAFF	TGTGCCAGCAGTCAAGGGGTCGGAGCTTTCTTT
TRBJ1-6	NA	TRBV21-1	few	CASGVGSPLHF	TGTGCCAGCGGGGTGGGTTCACCCCTCCACTTT
TRBJ2-3	TRBD2	TRBV7-2	few	CASSPLAGGIKYTPDTQYF	TGTGCCAGCAGCCCTCTAGCGGGAGGAATAAAATACACCCCAGATACGCAGTATTTT
TRBJ2-5	NA	TRBV7-2	few	CASSSPGETQYF	TGTGCCAGCAGCTCCCCCGGTGAGACCCAGTACTTC
TRBJ1-3	NA	TRBV4-1	NA	CASSQGTAGNTIYF	TGCGCCAGCAGCCAAGGGACAGCAGGAAACACCATATATTTT
TRBJ1-4	TRBD1	TRBV14	NA	CASSQEQGIPSTNEKLFF	TGTGCCAGCAGCCAAGAACAGGGGATCCCATCAACTAATGAAAAACTGTTTTTT
TRBJ2-5	NA	TRBV7-9	few	CASSLDLRETQYF	TGTGCCAGCAGCTTAGATCTCCGGGAGACCCAGTACTTC
TRBJ2-7	NA	TRBV7-2	NA	CASSLRLHEQYF	TGTGCCAGCAGCTTAAGGTTACACGAGCAGTACTTC
TRBJ2-5	NA	TRBV7-3	few	CASSLRAEETQYF	TGTGCCAGCAGCTTGCGAGCGGAGGAGACCCAGTACTTC
TRBJ2-1	NA	TRBV30	few	CAWSVSGAYNEQFF	TGTGCCTGGAGTGTATCCGGGGCCTACAATGAGCAGTTCTTC
TRBJ1-1	NA	TRBV20-1	few	CSARDGAAFF	TGCAGTGCTAGAGATGGCGCAGCTTTCTTT
TRBJ2-7	NA	TRBV5-1	few	CASSFTRGSYEQYF	TGCGCCAGCAGCTTCACTAGGGGTTCCTACGAGCAGTACTTC
TRBJ2-2	TRBD2	TRBV11-3	NA	CASSVSGRVTGELFF	TGTGCCAGCAGCGTTAGCGGGAGGGTAACCGGGGAGCTGTTTTTT
TRBJ1-1	NA	TRBV14	few	CASSQVSNTEAFF	TGTGCCAGCAGCCAAGTTTCGAACACTGAAGCTTTCTTT
TRBJ1-4	NA	TRBV27	few	CASSYRATNEKLFF	TGTGCCAGCAGTTACCGGGCAACTAATGAAAAACTGTTTTTT
TRBJ2-4	NA	TRBV2	NA	CASSAQGTSKNIQYF	TGTGCCAGCAGTGCTCAGGGGACCTCCAAAAACATTCAGTACTTC
TRBJ2-3	TRBD1	TRBV7-2	few	CASSPGWTGLSTDTQYF	TGTGCCAGCAGTCCGGGCTGGACAGGACTGAGCACAGATACGCAGTATTTT
TRBJ2-5	NA	TRBV15	few	CATSRDLRGGKETQYF	TGTGCCACCAGCAGAGATTTGAGGGGTGGTAAAGAGACCCAGTACTTC
TRBJ2-5	NA	TRBV29-1	NA	CSVERGETQYF	TGCAGCGTGGAACGGGGGGAGACCCAGTACTTC
TRBJ1-1	NA	TRBV7-2	few	CASSLGLGTEAFF	TGTGCCAGCAGCTTAGGTTTGGGAACTGAAGCTTTCTTT
TRBJ2-3	NA	TRBV7-2	few	CASSPRREPDTQYF	TGTGCCAGCAGCCCCCGAAGGGAGCCAGATACGCAGTATTTT
TRBJ2-1	NA	TRBV7-2	NA	CASSLVWQNNEQFF	TGTGCCAGCAGCTTAGTATGGCAGAACAATGAGCAGTTCTTC
TRBJ2-3	NA	TRBV18	NA	CASSPTGQSATDTQYF	TGTGCCAGCTCACCCACCGGACAGTCCGCCACAGATACGCAGTATTTT
TRBJ2-1	TRBD1	TRBV2	NA	CASSAGQGVYNEQFF	TGTGCCAGCAGTGCCGGACAGGGGGTTTACAATGAGCAGTTCTTC
TRBJ2-5	NA	TRBV15	many	CATSRERTAWLAQYF	TGTGCCACCAGCAGAGAAAGGACAGCCTGGTTGGCCCAGTACTTC
TRBJ1-5	NA	TRBV11-2	few	CASSLGPGYDNSNQPQHF	TGTGCCAGCAGCTTGGGGCCAGGTTACGACAATAGCAATCAGCCCCAGCATTTT
TRBJ1-5	NA	TRBV28	NA	CASGGPNGNQPQHF	TGTGCCAGCGGTGGTCCCAACGGAAATCAGCCCCAGCATTTT
TRBJ2-7	NA	TRBV7-9	few	CASTQKSEGQYF	TGTGCCAGCACCCAAAAGTCCGAGGGGCAGTACTTC
TRBJ1-1	NA	TRBV2	few	CASRLFWTEAFF	TGTGCCAGCAGACTTTTTTGGACTGAAGCTTTCTTT
TRBJ2-1	NA	TRBV5-1	NA	CASSLRSSSYNEQFF	TGCGCCAGCAGCTTGAGGTCGTCCTCCTACAATGAGCAGTTCTTC
TRBJ2-7	NA	TRBV7-9	NA	CASSRNQGGYEQYF	TGTGCCAGCAGCCGCAATCAAGGCGGCTACGAGCAGTACTTC
TRBJ2-3	TRBD2	TRBV5-1	NA	CASSVRGRSDTDTQYF	TGCGCCAGCAGCGTACGCGGGAGAAGCGACACAGATACGCAGTATTTT
TRBJ2-6	NA	TRBV5-4	few	CASSSYSGANVLTF	TGTGCCAGCAGCTCATACTCTGGGGCCAACGTCCTGACTTTC
TRBJ2-7	NA	TRBV7-9	few	CASSYREPEPGQYF	TGTGCCAGCAGCTACCGGGAACCGGAACCGGGGCAGTACTTC
TRBJ2-1	TRBD1	TRBV7-9	NA	CASSPGTGINEQFF	TGTGCCAGCAGCCCCGGGACAGGTATCAATGAGCAGTTCTTC
TRBJ2-2	TRBD2	TRBV15	few	CATRTGGSGGELFF	TGTGCCACCCGAACGGGCGGGAGCGGCGGGGAGCTGTTTTTT
TRBJ2-2	NA	TRBV6-5	few	CASSNQVGELFF	TGTGCCAGCAGTAATCAGGTCGGGGAGCTGTTTTTT
TRBJ2-5	NA	TRBV12-5	NA	CASGTNRDQETQYF	TGTGCTAGTGGAACAAACAGGGACCAAGAGACCCAGTACTTC
TRBJ2-7	NA	TRBV7-8	few	CASSLEGGVSYEQYF	TGTGCCAGCAGCTTAGAGGGCGGTGTATCCTACGAGCAGTACTTC
TRBJ2-1	NA	TRBV7-2	few	CASSLTGYNEQFF	TGTGCCAGCAGCTTAACGGGGTACAATGAGCAGTTCTTC
TRBJ2-1	TRBD2	TRBV6-6	NA	CASSYVHGTSSNEQFF	TGTGCCAGCAGTTACGTGCACGGGACTAGTAGCAATGAGCAGTTCTTC
TRBJ2-4	NA	TRBV21-1	few	CASSKEGIGQLAKNIQYF	TGTGCCAGCAGCAAGGAAGGGATCGGGCAACTAGCCAAAAACATTCAGTACTTC